The present TCR beta chain was sequenced within a study of PD-L1 blockade in urothelial cancer. Whole-study context: Prior chemotherapy ranged from 0 to 3 regimens per patient. Blood analysis was done at 3 weeks (second dose) and 6 weeks after treatment began.

The time point was: pretreatment peripheral blood. TCRdb's table, derived via immunoSEQ multiplex PCR, lists solely in-frame clones and lacks some. The sample consists of around 100,000 clones, roughly 91% of them appearing once. The clonotype was recovered from a man in his 60s with urothelial cancer. The material was PBMCs, obtained around atezolizumab (anti-PD-L1) treatment.

CDR3 protein: CASLLPNQGGYGYTF. CDR3 nucleotide sequence: TGTGCCAGCCTACTTCCGAATCAGGGGGGCTATGGCTACACCTTC. This chain links TRBV28 with TRBJ1-2; the match to TRBD1 covers 7 bases. Germline CDR1 MDHEN, CDR2 SYDVKM. This CDR3 is built from 15 residues. J gave up 4 bases and V 8 bases, and 13 bases lay outside the gene matches.